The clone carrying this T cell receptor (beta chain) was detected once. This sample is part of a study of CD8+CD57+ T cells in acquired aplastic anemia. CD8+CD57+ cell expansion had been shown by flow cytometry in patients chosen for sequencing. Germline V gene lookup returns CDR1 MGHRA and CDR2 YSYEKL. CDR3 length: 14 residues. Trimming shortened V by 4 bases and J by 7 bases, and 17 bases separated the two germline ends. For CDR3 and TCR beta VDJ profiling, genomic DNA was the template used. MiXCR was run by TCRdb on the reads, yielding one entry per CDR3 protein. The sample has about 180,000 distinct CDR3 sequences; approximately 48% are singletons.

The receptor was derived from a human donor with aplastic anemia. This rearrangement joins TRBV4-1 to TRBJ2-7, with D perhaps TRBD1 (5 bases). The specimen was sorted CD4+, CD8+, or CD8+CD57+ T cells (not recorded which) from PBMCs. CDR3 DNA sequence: TGCGCCAGCAGCCTCCACACCCTTAAGGGGGAGCAGTACTTC. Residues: CASSLHTLKGEQYF.